Below, one TCR beta chain is given with its context. TCRdb's copy holds only in-frame clones and misses some; the assay was immunoSEQ multiplex PCR. The sample consists of about 70,000 clones, about nine tenths of them appearing once. This CDR3 spans 16 amino acids. CDR1 and CDR2 (germline): SGDLS, YYNGEE. The ends lost 4 bases at V and 4 bases at J; junction bases unmatched: 9. The data were obtained in a study of T cell changes during pregnancy in multiple sclerosis. This TCR came from a female donor with multiple sclerosis, enrolled in a pregnancy study. The sequences come from CD4+ T cells from peripheral blood mononuclear cells, collected after pregnancy. The chain couples TRBV9 to TRBJ2-1; 9 bases are shared with TRBD2. The CDR3 is CASSPRAGGSYNEQFF. DNA of the CDR3: TGTGCCAGCAGCCCGCGGGCGGGAGGGAGTTACAATGAGCAGTTCTTC.